Listed below are T cell receptor beta chains from one sample, sequenced in a study of blood T cell repertoires in COVID-19. Here immunoSEQ multiplex PCR was the method, and the copy in TCRdb shows in-frame clones only, minus some. Of a few hundred thousand clones in the sample, about 91% were seen once. The sample was PBMCs or T cells enriched from blood (not recorded which). All receptors derive from a woman between 18 and 29 years old who had recovered from COVID-19. CDR3s include the opening cysteine and the closing phenylalanine or tryptophan. A D gene is named only where the DNA matches it firmly. Expanded clones are given a class, and other clones once, few, many or no size at all.

cdr3_aa cdr3_nt j_call v_call clone_size d_call
CASSETEYQPQHF TGTGCCAGCAGTGAGACAGAGTATCAGCCCCAGCATTTT TRBJ1-5 TRBV2 few NA
CASSNSGTGSYNEQFF TGTGCCAGCAGCAACTCCGGGACAGGCTCCTACAATGAGCAGTTCTTC TRBJ2-1 TRBV28 NA TRBD1
CASSPQESSGNTIYF TGTGCCAGTAGTCCACAGGAGAGCTCTGGAAACACCATATATTTT TRBJ1-3 TRBV19 NA NA
CASRGVEEGTSEKTRWNEQFF TGTGCCAGTAGGGGAGTCGAAGAGGGTACTAGCGAGAAAACCCGGTGGAATGAGCAGTTCTTC TRBJ2-1 TRBV19 NA TRBD2
CASSLVPGQGYNEQFF TGCGCCAGCAGCTTGGTACCGGGACAGGGCTACAATGAGCAGTTCTTC TRBJ2-1 TRBV5-1 NA TRBD1
CASSSLQGRANTIYF TGTGCCAGCAGTTCGCTACAGGGAAGGGCGAACACCATATATTTT TRBJ1-3 TRBV28 NA NA
CASSLGGSSEQYF TGTGCCAGCAGCTTAGGTGGGAGCAGCGAGCAGTACTTC TRBJ2-7 TRBV7-8 NA NA
CASSLTPGQLNTEAFF TGTGCCAGCAGCTTAACCCCGGGACAGTTGAACACTGAAGCTTTCTTT TRBJ1-1 TRBV7-3 NA TRBD1
CASNDPDRDYGYTF TGTGCCAGCAACGATCCGGACAGGGACTATGGCTACACCTTC TRBJ1-2 TRBV7-2 once TRBD1
CASSHRTSGRNSYEQYF TGTGCCAGCAGTCACCGGACTAGCGGGAGGAACTCCTACGAGCAGTACTTC TRBJ2-7 TRBV6-6 few TRBD2
CASGQLTLEMNTEAFF TGTGCCAGCGGACAGCTTACGCTCGAAATGAACACTGAAGCTTTCTTT TRBJ1-1 TRBV28 NA NA
CAWSSLRGREDEKLFF TGTGCCTGGAGTAGTCTTAGGGGCAGGGAGGATGAAAAACTGTTTTTT TRBJ1-4 TRBV30 NA NA
CASSSAGRDRGRLANYGYTF TGTGCCAGCAGCTCGGCGGGCCGGGACAGGGGGCGTTTAGCTAACTATGGCTACACCTTC TRBJ1-2 TRBV5-4 NA TRBD1
CASSLALEASGSYNEQFF TGCGCCAGCAGCTTGGCGCTCGAGGCTAGCGGATCCTACAATGAGCAGTTCTTC TRBJ2-1 TRBV5-1 NA TRBD2
CASKELAPADTQYF TGTGCCAGTAAAGAGCTAGCGCCGGCAGATACGCAGTATTTT TRBJ2-3 TRBV7-8 NA NA
CASSKGAVNEKLFF TGTGCCAGCAGCAAGGGGGCCGTTAATGAAAAACTGTTTTTT TRBJ1-4 TRBV5-4 NA TRBD1
CASNQGYTEQPQHF TGTGCCAGCAACCAGGGGTACACAGAGCAGCCCCAGCATTTT TRBJ1-5 TRBV6-5 NA NA
CASSVAGTGSRNSPLHF TGTGCCAGCAGCGTAGCAGGGACAGGGTCCCGAAATTCACCCCTCCACTTT TRBJ1-6 TRBV9 NA TRBD1
CASSLLSGGETQYF TGTGCCAGCAGCTTGCTATCGGGCGGGGAGACCCAGTACTTC TRBJ2-5 TRBV5-4 NA NA
CASSQGRDSEAFF TGTGCCAGCAGCCAAGGACGGGACAGCGAAGCTTTCTTT TRBJ1-1 TRBV14 NA TRBD1
CASSRRQISNEKLFF TGTGCCAGCAGTCGACGACAGATCTCGAATGAAAAACTGTTTTTT TRBJ1-4 TRBV27 NA NA
CASSQLAGGPAGELFF TGTGCCAGCAGCCAGCTAGCGGGGGGGCCGGCCGGGGAGCTGTTTTTT TRBJ2-2 TRBV3-1/TRBV3-2 once TRBD2
CATRTPTGENNEQFF TGTGCCACCAGAACCCCCACGGGAGAGAACAATGAGCAGTTCTTC TRBJ2-1 TRBV15 once NA